This TCR beta chain was recorded in a study of cytomegalovirus exposure and HLA in healthy donors (dated by TCRdb to 2016 to 2017). Concerning the study at large: In an earlier analysis of some 550 of the donors, less than 350 Gb of sequence data and approximately 100 million unique TCR beta sequences from roughly 180 million T cells were reported. An early release that covered approximately 600 HLA-typed donors contained approximately 290 gigabases of sequencing data and 65 million to 100 million unique TCR sequences. Donor age, sex, ethnicity and CMV serostatus were collected together with the repertoire data. Rather than drawing on any new phenotypic data, the later analysis identified candidate immune exposures from TCR beta sequences and the way those sequences occurred across donors. Roughly 5 DR-DQ haplotypes were handled as single units for association and clustering, since linkage in the cohort was strong. To predict cytomegalovirus infection status, the study combined high-throughput TCR immunosequencing, statistical association of individual TCRs with disease status, and machine learning. All discovery cohort repertoires had been generated using a single sequencing platform. Typing coverage differed by locus: A, B, C, DRB1 and DQB1 were typed in about 620-640 donors, DQA1 in 500 to 550, DPA1 in 606, and DPB1 in about 450. Along with the approximately 700-subject first cohort, a separate validation cohort of over a hundred different subjects was used. To decide whether each TCR beta V gene segment behaved as functional or pseudogenic, an earlier analysis of some 600 of the donors relied on high-throughput TCR beta sequencing. To study patterns of TCR occurrence, a later analysis re-analyzed previously published TCR beta repertoires from around 670 donors and added high-resolution HLA genotyping. In a later genetic analysis, genome-wide SNP genotypes for about three fifths of the roughly 670 donors were used, and that subset was treated as a discovery cohort. The study profiled the T cell repertoires of under 850 subjects by immunosequencing and related them to cytomegalovirus serostatus. HLA typing included class I and class II loci at four-digit resolution. Of the 350 to 400 genotyped donors, approximately 82% fell in the genetic ancestry cluster associated with self-reported Caucasian donors. The study aimed to test whether signatures of past pathogen exposure could be identified by cataloging public T cell receptors. Among some 400 genotyped donors of the cohort, an average of about 240,000 unique TCR beta nucleotide sequences were sequenced per donor, roughly 18% of them non-productive. What the study reported, not specific to this receptor: In a later analysis, TCR association rates were found to vary across HLA loci, with the most associated TCRs seen for DRB1 alleles and the fewest for HLA-C alleles. A later genetic analysis associated a missense DCLRE1C variant with V-gene and J-gene trimming of TCR beta chains, and an independent cohort replicated the association. A total of fewer than 200 TCR beta chains were listed by the study as associated with cytomegalovirus. Correlated functional status among segregating V segments might be attributable to linkage disequilibrium, but an unknown experimental factor could not be ruled out. Sequencing depth was assumed to be roughly uniform across donors in the presence/absence analyses, though that assumption may not hold. Most CMV-associated TCR beta chains appeared to be HLA-restricted in a later analysis, and the HLA associations seemed to be driven largely by CMV exposure. A further reported finding was that TCR beta sequences accurately predicted the HLA-A and HLA-B alleles for most subjects in the first cohort. The sequencing pipeline was judged likely to have produced a cluster of highly shared sequence variants as a technical artifact. Because HLA typing was missing for some donors at each locus, association tests included only the typed subset. A later analysis reported that several top co-occurrence clusters appeared linked to parvovirus B19, influenza, CMV and Epstein-Barr virus. An earlier analysis of 587 of the donors showed that most TCR beta V segments appeared in productive rearrangements either about 87% or about 30% of the time, which broadly matched IMGT annotations. In a later genetic analysis, fewer N-insertions in productive TCRs were reported among donors in an Asian-associated ancestry cluster than the roughly 700-donor mean. In a later analysis, over 15,000 TCR beta sequences were associated with specific HLA alleles at a false discovery rate of 0.05. When HLA alleles, especially DR and DQ, strongly co-occurred, TCR associations were difficult to assign to individual alleles. The authors suggested that the approach could potentially be generalized to other disease states and immunological phenotypes. The classifier was reported to diagnose cytomegalovirus status with high specificity and sensitivity in both the original cohort and the validation cohort. Most TCR sequences were seen in very few donors, while some public TCRs were found in many individuals. The earlier analysis of 587 of the donors excluded some 15 rarely observed V segments, including chromosome 9 orphons, because counts were too low. In this cohort, only TCR beta chains were sequenced, and detectable features were limited by the absence of alpha or paired-chain data. CMV serostatus was the only immune exposure information available for the cohort. A later analysis found that HLA-associated TCR beta chains were more clonally expanded and had lower generation probabilities than equally common non-associated chains. In vitro tests confirmed that three of the cytomegalovirus-associated TCR beta chains recognize cytomegalovirus antigens.

The sample holds one count of this clone. It lacks a known antigen. No base qualities exist here, and no much larger clone lies one base off it. In total, approximately 690 healthy bone marrow donors made up the cohort. At the time of sampling, every cohort member was nominally healthy, though immune exposures that went unrecorded were likely present. The donor was CMV seropositive and was included in the group of 250 to 300 seropositive cohort members. A peripheral blood sample was provided by each donor, and peripheral blood mononuclear cells were used for TCR beta sequencing. Genomic DNA was extracted from the blood cell samples with the Qiagen DNeasy Blood Extraction Kit. The method was the immunoSEQ multiplex PCR assay. For the multiplex PCR, a mixture combining 60 forward primers for TCR Vbeta segments and 13 reverse primers for TCR Jbeta segments was used. The CDR3 region of rearranged TCR beta genes was amplified from genomic DNA with a multiplex PCR assay. Amplified TCR beta libraries were sequenced as 87-base-pair reads on the Illumina HiSeq System. The original methods were these. A later analysis counted tens of millions of unique TCR beta chains across the 666 repertoires, and some 11 million of these chains were shared by at least two donors. Raw reads were error-corrected and collapsed into unique sequences by a nearest-neighbor algorithm in which closely related sequences were merged to remove PCR and sequencing errors. CDR3 sequences were aligned to IMGT reference sequences to assign V, D and J gene segments. Each retained sequence needed at least a six-nucleotide match to both a V gene segment and a J gene segment. Rearrangements were classified as productive when the CDR3 lacked stop codons and remained in frame with V and J, and all other rearrangements were classified as non-productive. Following IMGT convention, CDR3 was defined as the stretch from the second conserved V-encoded cysteine to the conserved J-encoded phenylalanine. The earlier analysis of approximately 500 of the donors excluded sequences that lacked an unambiguous match to a single V gene segment. In an earlier analysis of approximately 590 of the donors, a V segment was called functional when productive rearrangements were above 56.7%, and segregating when the standard deviation between donors exceeded 5%. To diagnose cytomegalovirus status from the catalog of TCR beta chain sequences, a statistical classification framework was built. A later analysis assigned V and J genes by comparing TCR nucleotide sequences with IMGT/GENE-DB human TR gene sequences. Using the TCRdist pipeline, a later analysis assigned CDR3 sequences along with most-parsimonious VDJ recombination scenarios. In a later analysis, each TCR beta chain was defined by its CDR3 amino acid sequence together with its V-gene family, and reads lacking a unique V-gene family were excluded. To address suspected cross-contamination and a sequencing artifact, a later analysis removed approximately 590 highly shared, low-generation-probability nucleotide sequences. In a later analysis, a clonal expansion index for each public chain was calculated from normalized within-repertoire ranks of inferred template counts. Generation probabilities in a later analysis came from a VDJ recombination model fitted to out-of-frame rearrangements, and those results were checked against IGoR. In a later analysis, hypergeometric tests were used to score TCR-TCR, TCR-HLA and TCR-CMV co-occurrence, with a repertoire-size bias correction applied to TCR pairs. To estimate false discovery rates, a later analysis permuted the HLA or CMV assignments 20 times. In a later analysis, co-occurring TCRs were grouped with DBSCAN, and TCRdist sequence similarity was added when clustering was performed within HLA-allele-positive subsets. Repertoires with fewer than 30,000 or more than 120,000 public chains, plus five repertoires with anomalous nucleotide sharing, were excluded from co-occurrence clustering. Entries here come from immuneACCESS through TCRdb and include only in-frame sequences with V and J called. Some clones fail to appear in such tables; in the studies checked, an unresolved V gene covers under half of the shortfall, and the cause of the remainder is unknown. That table gives V, J and clone size, and the DNA gave D and trimming. Recorded for this sample are tens of thousands of clones; approximately 71% of them occurred a single time. Together, the top ten hold 7.8% of the sample.

The receptor was derived from a man between 60 and 70 years old in good health and CMV-seropositive. The sample taken for sequencing was PBMCs.

The CDR3 reads as follows: CASSDMAAGTYEQYF. The DNA reads TGCGCCAGCAGTGACATGGCGGCGGGCACCTACGAGCAGTACTTC. This receptor chain uses TRBV10-2 and TRBJ2-5, and TRBD2 may be the D gene, going by 5 matching bases. The last part of the DNA fits TRBJ2-7 better; the J call may be wrong. The germline V gene encodes CDR1 WSHSY and CDR2 SAAADI. From the cysteine through the phenylalanine, the CDR3 covers 15 amino acids. Here the CDR3 DNA is all that survives: 45 bases in frame from base 1.